The T cell receptor (beta chain) under discussion was sequenced for a study of T-cell reconstitution after alpha-beta-depleted transplantation in children. Study observations and caveats: Newly made T cells mostly supplied T-cell counts and diversity one year after transplant. Several hundred expanded graft clones reportedly supplied alpha-beta T cells about two months after transplant.

Comment on this clonotype: The antigen is not known.

Germline values: CDR1 SGDLS, CDR2 YYNGEE. The germline V and J ends were trimmed by 0 bases and 6 bases, with 13 bases remaining between them. This CDR3 spans 14 amino acids. The TCRbeta library incorporated unique molecular identifiers. TCRdb reanalysed the PCR reads using MiXCR and keeps one entry per CDR3 protein. There are approximately 980,000 distinct CDR3 sequences in the sample; about 30% occur only once, and 28% lies in the top ten. Sequencing was performed on PBMCs, mostly from graft donor cells, taken 360 days after TCRalphabeta/CD19-depleted stem cell transplant. This sequence joins TRBV9 and TRBJ2-7; possibly TRBD2 for D (7 bases). This receptor was identified in a boy younger than two who had a stem cell transplant for SCID, so the T cells may come from the graft donor. CDR3 sequence: CASSVGGRGGEQYF. For the CDR3, the DNA is TGTGCCAGCAGCGTAGGGGGGCGCGGGGGCGAGCAGTACTTC.